This section outlines one TCR beta chain sequence together with its context. The clone's antigen remains unknown. No base qualities exist here, and no much larger clone lies one base off it. This sample was included in a study of blood T cell repertoires in COVID-19 (TCRdb year 2020). Broadly, across the study: Collaborator samples came from the United States, Italy and Spain and covered acute and convalescent phases of COVID-19. The prospective study material was composed of cDNA or gDNA derived from T cells, B-cell-depleted T cells, or PBMCs. Subjects who had been exposed to COVID-19, were actively infected with it, or had recovered from it provided the deeply sampled blood TCRbeta repertoires that made up the dataset. The repertoires were released in a freely available public database meant as a resource for research on the immune response to SARS-CoV-2. Samples came from the ongoing ImmuneRACE study (first 160 participants) plus 1,254 subjects from 6 global collaborators. Sample metadata almost always included a de-identified subject ID, COVID-19 status, age in years and sex. HLA class I and class II types, where available, came from metadata supplied by the sample provider rather than from assay-based typing.

TCRbeta CDR3 regions were amplified from genomic DNA by means of the immunoSEQ Assay, a bias-controlled multiplex PCR. Per the authors' processing: Nucleated cell counts per sample were estimated from amplification of reference gene primers within the assay. Sequence reads were collapsed and filtered to measure the absolute abundance of every unique TCRbeta CDR3 rearrangement. For each sample, productive Simpson clonality was calculated as the square root of Simpson's diversity index across productive rearrangements. TCRdb stores this immuneACCESS table with in-frame sequences only. Part of the clones is absent; in the studies checked, under half of the shortfall reflects unresolved V genes, and no reason is known for the rest. For V, J and clone size, that table is used; D and trimming come from the DNA. The sample table contains hundreds of thousands of clones; only one count was recorded for about 82% of them. The ten largest clones represent approximately 4.1% of the sample.

Each collaborating institution followed its own protocols to collect whole blood in K2EDTA tubes. For TCRbeta analysis, collaborator samples were shipped as frozen whole blood, as isolated PBMCs, or as DNA extracted from either sample type. What the work shows at the level of the full study, not this receptor alone: The quantity of clinical and demographic metadata differed by source and by participant and was supplied without curation.

The CDR3 goes from the cysteine to the phenylalanine over 14 residues. The only DNA kept is the CDR3, 42 bases in frame from the first base. According to the germline V gene (reference sequence), CDR1 reads SGHNT and CDR2 reads YYREEE. The junction shows trimming of 4 bases on V and 2 bases on J, plus 12 bases between the germline ends. Sequenced sample: peripheral blood. The receptor comes from a woman in her forties or fifties with active or convalescent COVID-19. This chain joins TRBV5-4 to TRBJ1-1; the D gene is possibly TRBD1, with 6 bases matching. The DNA sequence is as follows: TGTGCCAGCAGCGTGGGACATCAAAACACTGAAGCTTTCTTT. It is translated as CASSVGHQNTEAFF.